These T cell receptor beta chains were read from a single sample in a study of patients and donors after allogeneic stem cell transplantation. Via MiXCR, TCRdb re-called the RT-PCR reads, giving one row per CDR3 protein. The sample records approximately 430,000 distinct CDR3 sequences, roughly 17% being singletons. The material sequenced was blood, either unsorted or a sorted T cell fraction (not recorded which). These TCRs come from a human donor who was either an allogeneic HSCT recipient or a stem cell or donor lymphocyte infusion donor (not recorded which). It is not recorded whose cells these are; they may come from a transplant donor. The CDR3 runs from the conserved cysteine through the conserved F or W. The D gene is left open where the match is weak. Only some rows state a clone size, as once, few, many or a class for expanded clones.

V gene	J gene	D gene	clone size	CDR3 protein	CDR3 DNA
TRBV7-2	TRBJ1-1	NA	many	CASSLAFF	TGTGCCAGCAGTCTGGCTTTCTTT
TRBV15	TRBJ2-2	NA	many	CATSSGGKATNTGELFF	TGTGCCACCAGCTCTGGGGGGAAGGCAACGAACACCGGGGAGCTGTTTTTT
TRBV20-1	TRBJ1-1	NA	NA	CSALKAGSNTEAFF	TGCAGTGCCCTGAAGGCGGGATCCAACACTGAAGCTTTCTTT
TRBV6-2/TRBV6-3	TRBJ2-1	NA	NA	CASSYSTRWTGYYNEQFF	TGTGCCAGCAGTTACTCCACTAGGTGGACTGGATACTACAATGAGCAGTTCTTC
TRBV5-1	TRBJ2-1	NA	many	CASSLGGGGEQFF	TGCGCCAGCAGCTTGGGGGGAGGCGGTGAGCAGTTCTTC
TRBV12-3/TRBV12-4	TRBJ2-7	TRBD1	many	CASSWDRAYEQYF	TGTGCCAGCAGTTGGGACAGGGCCTACGAGCAGTACTTC
TRBV24-1	TRBJ1-3	NA	few	CATAPGGHRSGNTIYF	TGTGCCACCGCTCCCGGGGGTCACCGCTCTGGAAACACCATATATTTT
TRBV9	TRBJ1-2	NA	NA	CASSDLGGNYGYTF	TGTGCCAGCAGCGACCTCGGAGGTAACTATGGCTACACCTTC
TRBV7-2	TRBJ2-5	TRBD2	NA	CASSLGGGVKETQYF	TGTGCCAGCAGCTTAGGCGGGGGGGTAAAAGAGACCCAGTACTTC
TRBV5-1	TRBJ2-1	TRBD2	NA	CASSPSGLAGELQSYNEQFF	TGCGCCAGCAGCCCTTCCGGACTAGCGGGAGAGCTTCAGTCCTACAATGAGCAGTTCTTC
TRBV11-2	TRBJ2-3	TRBD2	NA	CASSYRGLAGVATDTQYF	TGTGCCAGCAGCTATCGAGGACTAGCGGGGGTGGCCACAGATACGCAGTATTTT
TRBV15	TRBJ1-3	NA	NA	CATSTLQDSGNTIYF	TGTGCCACCAGCACCTTGCAGGACTCTGGAAACACCATATATTTT
TRBV6-1	TRBJ2-6	TRBD1	few	CASSRGGQGSGANVLTF	TGTGCCAGCAGCCGGGGAGGACAGGGGAGCGGGGCCAACGTCCTGACTTTC
TRBV11-3	TRBJ2-5	TRBD1	NA	CASSLGDRGAETQYF	TGTGCCAGCAGCTTAGGAGACAGGGGAGCAGAGACCCAGTACTTC
TRBV12-3/TRBV12-4	TRBJ2-2	NA	many	CASSQLVNTGELFF	TGTGCCAGCAGCCAACTAGTCAACACCGGGGAGCTGTTTTTT
TRBV29-1	TRBJ1-5	NA	many	CSVELSRGQPQHF	TGCAGCGTTGAGCTTTCCAGGGGACAGCCCCAGCATTTT
TRBV3-1	TRBJ2-5	NA	few	CASSPLGTQETQYF	TGTGCCAGCAGCCCTCTAGGTACCCAAGAGACCCAGTACTTC
TRBV20-1	TRBJ2-3	NA	NA	CSARDGSLGRTDTQYF	TGCAGTGCTAGAGATGGAAGCCTAGGGCGGACAGATACGCAGTATTTT
TRBV7-9	TRBJ1-3	NA	few	CASSLAGQTNTIYF	TGTGCCAGCAGCTTAGCTGGGCAGACAAACACCATATATTTT
TRBV3-1	TRBJ2-3	NA	few	CASSQDTGLLTDTQYF	TGTGCCAGCAGCCAAGATACGGGGTTACTCACAGATACGCAGTATTTT
TRBV10-3	TRBJ1-1	NA	NA	CATHKAGGTEAFF	TGTGCCACCCACAAGGCGGGGGGCACTGAAGCTTTCTTT
TRBV20-1	TRBJ1-4	NA	NA	CSARAGGEYEKLFF	TGCAGTGCTAGAGCGGGAGGGGAGTACGAAAAACTGTTTTTT
TRBV7-2	TRBJ1-1	NA	NA	CASSLVSGRNTEAFF	TGTGCCAGCAGCTTAGTCTCAGGGAGGAACACTGAAGCTTTCTTT
TRBV12-3/TRBV12-4	TRBJ1-5	NA	NA	CASSSQTNQPQHF	TGTGCCAGCAGTTCCCAGACAAATCAGCCCCAGCATTTT
TRBV11-2	TRBJ1-2	TRBD1	NA	CASRQGPSYGYTF	TGTGCCAGCAGACAGGGGCCCAGCTATGGCTACACCTTC
TRBV12-3/TRBV12-4	TRBJ2-2	NA	few	CASSLSGQGNTGELFF	TGTGCCAGCAGTTTAAGCGGCCAGGGCAACACCGGGGAGCTGTTTTTT
TRBV29-1	TRBJ1-2	NA	NA	CSVDLGVGYTF	TGCAGCGTTGATCTGGGGGTAGGCTACACCTTC
TRBV12-3/TRBV12-4	TRBJ2-2	TRBD1	NA	CASRRGQGAANTGELFF	TGTGCCAGCAGGAGGGGACAGGGGGCGGCTAACACCGGGGAGCTGTTTTTT
TRBV7-9	TRBJ1-2	NA	few	CASSLPGAGYTF	TGTGCCAGCAGCTTACCGGGGGCTGGCTACACCTTC
TRBV7-2	TRBJ1-6	NA	few	CASSPDGVRLNSPLHF	TGTGCCAGCAGCCCCGATGGGGTCCGGCTTAATTCACCCCTCCACTTT
TRBV9	TRBJ2-3	NA	few	CASSVDGHSTDTQYF	TGTGCCAGCAGCGTAGACGGGCATAGCACAGATACGCAGTATTTT
TRBV7-2	TRBJ1-2	NA	few	CASSLTGPMAGYTF	TGTGCCAGCAGCTTAACAGGGCCAATGGCGGGCTACACCTTC
TRBV5-1	TRBJ2-7	NA	few	CASSLAGNSYEQYF	TGCGCCAGCAGCTTGGCGGGCAACTCCTACGAGCAGTACTTC
TRBV2	TRBJ2-2	TRBD2	NA	CASSEIGSGSSGELFF	TGTGCCAGCAGTGAAATCGGTAGCGGGAGCTCCGGGGAGCTGTTTTTT
TRBV20-1	TRBJ2-5	TRBD2	few	CSAGRGAPGGETQYF	TGCAGTGCTGGTCGCGGGGCCCCCGGGGGGGAGACCCAGTACTTC
TRBV20-1	TRBJ1-5	TRBD1	NA	CSPGQGDQPQHF	TGCAGTCCGGGACAGGGTGATCAGCCCCAGCATTTT
TRBV1	TRBJ2-1	NA	few	CTSSQTGDEQFF	TGCACCAGCAGCCAAACGGGCGATGAGCAGTTCTTC
TRBV24-1	TRBJ2-1	TRBD2	few	CATSDGTRAAYNEQFF	TGTGCCACCAGTGATGGGACTAGGGCCGCCTACAATGAGCAGTTCTTC
TRBV5-1	TRBJ2-5	NA	many	CASSLGGGLETQYF	TGCGCCAGCAGCTTGGGCGGGGGCTTGGAGACCCAGTACTTC
TRBV12-3/TRBV12-4	TRBJ1-1	NA	many	CASAPRGDTEAFF	TGTGCCAGCGCGCCCCGGGGCGACACTGAAGCTTTCTTT
TRBV6-5	TRBJ2-4	TRBD2	NA	CASSYGAGVAKNIQYF	TGTGCCAGCAGTTACGGAGCGGGGGTAGCCAAAAACATTCAGTACTTC
TRBV4-3	TRBJ1-2	TRBD1	few	CASSPRPGGDGYTF	TGCGCCAGCAGCCCTCGACCAGGGGGCGATGGCTACACCTTC
TRBV5-6	TRBJ2-7	NA	NA	CASRRGGKSSYEQYF	TGTGCCAGCAGACGGGGCGGGAAGAGCTCCTACGAGCAGTACTTC
TRBV12-3/TRBV12-4	TRBJ1-2	TRBD1	NA	CASSLTSGGTNYGYTF	TGTGCCAGCAGTCTGACGTCAGGGGGGACCAACTATGGCTACACCTTC